These 25 T cell receptor beta chains share one sample of origin, sequenced in a study of siplizumab effects on memory and regulatory T cells. Sequencing was performed with immunoSEQ multiplex PCR; in TCRdb, only in-frame clones are kept and a portion is missing. The sample lists 95,000 to 100,000 clones, 92% occurring once. The sequenced sample consisted of non-Treg CD4+ T cells sorted from blood. Receptor source: a human donor in good health.

V usage is TRBV5-1 and J usage is TRBJ1-1; D remains unclear. With 4 bases removed from V and 2 bases from J, the gap between germline ends came to 15 bases. Germline CDR1 is SGHRS and CDR2 is YFSETQ. The CDR3 extends over 15 amino acids. Here the CDR3 DNA reads TGCGCCAGCAGCGGAGAGGGATTTACTAACACTGAAGCTTTCTTT. Its translation is CASSGEGFTNTEAFF.

In this sample, this clone turned up once. The chain carries TRBV19 and TRBJ2-5; TRBD1 matches at 10 bases. The ends lost 3 bases at V and 2 bases at J; junction bases unmatched: 3. Per germline, CDR1 LNHDA and CDR2 SQIVND (reference sequence). The CDR3 spans 15 residues. The CDR3 DNA reads as TGTGCCAGTAGTATGGGGACAGGGGAGCAAGAGACCCAGTACTTC. It translates to CASSMGTGEQETQYF.

CDR3: CACTRGGTDTQYF. The CDR3 region has the DNA TGCGCCTGCACCCGGGGGGGCACAGATACGCAGTATTTT. The chain combines TRBV5-1 with TRBJ2-3, with 7 nucleotides matching TRBD2. From germline, CDR1 is SGHRS and CDR2 YFSETQ. The ends lost 10 bases at V and 1 base at J; junction bases unmatched: 6. CDR3 length equals 13 residues. Based on the CDR3 plus reference TRBV5-1 and TRBJ2-3, the full variable domain is KAGVTQTPRYLIKTRGQQVTLSCSPISGHRSVSWYQQTPGQGLQFLFEYFSETQRNKGNFPGRFSGRQFSNSRSEMNVSTLELGDSALYLCACTRGGTDTQYFGPGTRLTVL.

This CDR3 is CASSLAVSSYNEQFF. The CDR3 nucleotides are TGTGCCAGCAGCTTAGCCGTTTCGTCCTACAATGAGCAGTTCTTC. This chain uses TRBV7-2 with TRBJ2-1, with D unresolved. V lost 0 bases, J lost 1 base, and 7 bases lay in between. The germline V gene encodes CDR1 SGHTA and CDR2 FQGNSA. There are 15 residues in the CDR3.

The chain employs TRBV14 and TRBJ2-2, with 7 bases that match TRBD1. This CDR3 contains 15 residues. The germline gives CDR1 SGHDN, CDR2 FVKESK. The junction had 11 bases not matched to a gene; V was cut back by 8 bases and J by 5 bases. The DNA of the CDR3 is TGTGCCAGCGGCCGCACAGGGGTGATAACCGGGGAGCTGTTTTTT. Its protein is CASGRTGVITGELFF.

The rearrangement joins TRBV18 to TRBJ2-3, with a weak D call TRBD2 (6 bases). The V gene's germline CDR1 is KGHSH and CDR2 LQKENI. The CDR3 totals 18 residues. V was clipped by 0 bases and J by 2 bases, with 18 bases between them. The CDR3 nucleotides are TGTGCCAGCTCACCACCGATGAGTAAGGGGCGGGACACAGATACGCAGTATTTT. Its translation is CASSPPMSKGRDTDTQYF.

The chain recombines TRBV7-4 with TRBJ1-3, with D uncertain. Germline V lookup: CDR1 SGHVT, CDR2 SQSDAQ. The CDR3 length is 14 residues. V lost 3 bases, J lost 4 bases, and 10 bases lay in between. The CDR3 DNA is TGTGCCAGCAGCTTCTACCTAACCGGAAACACCATATATTTT. Translated, it gives CASSFYLTGNTIYF. Variable domain in full (rest from reference TRBV7-4 and TRBJ1-3): GAGVSQSPRYKVAKRGRDVALRCDSISGHVTLYWYRQTLGQGSEVLTYSQSDAQRDKSGRPSGRFSAERPERSVSTLKIQRTEQGDSAVYLCASSFYLTGNTIYFGEGSWLTVV.

This rearrangement joins TRBV28 to TRBJ1-1, with TRBD1 identical over 7 bases. The germline gives CDR1 MDHEN, CDR2 SYDVKM. J gave up 11 bases and V 5 bases, and 14 bases lay outside the gene matches. The CDR3 has 14 residues. Written as DNA, the CDR3 is TGTGCCAGCAGTCCCCCCGGACAGGTTGAAAATGCTTTCTTT. Protein: CASSPPGQVENAFF.

The chain links TRBV6-1 to TRBJ1-5, with D unresolved. CDR1 is MNHNS and CDR2 is SASEGT in the germline V gene. The germline V and J ends were trimmed by 7 bases and 7 bases, with 17 bases remaining between them. The CDR3 runs 14 residues. CDR3 in amino acids: CASTQPGMWQPQHF. The CDR3, as DNA: TGTGCCAGCACCCAACCTGGAATGTGGCAGCCCCAGCATTTT.

The genes are TRBV5-1 and TRBJ2-7; no reliable D call. The CDR3 spans 15 residues. The germline V gene has CDR1 SGHRS and CDR2 YFSETQ. The V end was cut by 2 bases, the J end by 0 bases, with 12 bases between. CDR3 amino acids: CASSLGPSSSYEQYF. The CDR3 region has the DNA TGCGCCAGCAGCTTAGGACCGTCCTCCTCCTACGAGCAGTACTTC.

The table lists this clone with a few counts. The rearrangement uses TRBV25-1 and TRBJ1-1; D is uncertain. CDR3 length: 12 residues. CDR1 is MGHDK, CDR2 SYGVNS, per germline. V shed 0 bases and J shed 11 bases, with 10 bases lying between them. CDR3: CASSEYSSGAFF. In DNA form, the CDR3 reads TGTGCCAGCAGTGAATATTCTTCGGGTGCTTTCTTT.

The chain employs TRBV7-9 and TRBJ2-7; TRBD1 aligns across 12 bases. The V gene end was trimmed by 7 bases and the J gene end by 6 bases; junction bases not matched to a gene: 4. The length of the CDR3 is 13 residues. Germline lookup yields CDR1 SEHNR and CDR2 FQNEAQ (reference sequence). The CDR3 DNA reads as TGTGCCAGCACGGGACAGGGGGCGACCGAGCAGTACTTC. This sequence encodes CASTGQGATEQYF.

V is TRBV5-1 and J is TRBJ2-3; weak D call: TRBD1 (6 bases). The CDR3 totals 17 residues. V lost 1 base and J 1 base, leaving 16 bases between the germline ends. Germline loops: CDR1 SGHRS, CDR2 YFSETQ. As DNA, the CDR3 is TGCGCCAGCAGCTTGACAGGGTCCCGCATCGGCACAGATACGCAGTATTTT. Residues: CASSLTGSRIGTDTQYF.

V gene TRBV4-1 combines with J gene TRBJ1-2, with 11 nucleotides matching TRBD1. Germline V CDR1 and CDR2: MGHRA, YSYEKL. V shed 4 bases and J 0 bases; nucleotides not matched to a gene: 4. The CDR3 extends over 16 amino acids. The CDR3 DNA follows: TGCGCCAGCAGCCCGGACAGGGGGCGGTCTAACTATGGCTACACCTTC. The encoded protein is CASSPDRGRSNYGYTF.

This chain connects TRBV19 to TRBJ2-3, with D possibly TRBD1 on 6 matching bases. V lost 5 bases to trimming and J lost 4 bases, with 13 bases between them. Germline V CDR1 and CDR2: LNHDA, SQIVND (reference sequence). The CDR3 loop spans 14 amino acids. The CDR3 loop is CASSLTGSPDTQYF. DNA of the CDR3: TGTGCCAGTAGTTTGACAGGTTCCCCAGATACGCAGTATTTT.

The chain combines TRBV27 with TRBJ2-1, with 11 bases identical to TRBD1. The CDR3 is 19 amino acids. Germline CDR1 is MNHEY and CDR2 is SMNVEV (reference sequence). J was trimmed by 7 bases and V by 5 bases; bases with no gene match: 19. The CDR3 loop is CASSGQGAHKDYLWNEQFF. In DNA, the CDR3 is TGTGCCAGCAGTGGACAGGGGGCGCATAAGGACTACCTGTGGAATGAGCAGTTCTTC.

The chain employs TRBV9 and TRBJ1-5, with D maybe TRBD1 (5 bases). The CDR3 runs 14 residues. From germline, CDR1 is SGDLS and CDR2 YYNGEE. The V and J ends lost 0 bases and 5 bases respectively, with 9 bases between them. The chain's CDR3 is CASSVGQGDQPQHF. The DNA for the CDR3 is TGTGCCAGCAGCGTAGGGCAGGGAGATCAGCCCCAGCATTTT.

This clone was observed a handful of times. The rearrangement links TRBV7-8 to TRBJ2-5; weak D call: TRBD2 (5 bases). The V end was cut by 1 base, the J end by 5 bases, with 17 bases between. CDR1 is SGHVS, CDR2 FQNEAQ, per germline. This CDR3 comprises 16 residues. The CDR3 is CASSLGLGGRGETQYF. DNA for the CDR3: TGTGCCAGCAGCTTAGGACTTGGCGGAAGAGGGGAGACCCAGTACTTC.

This sequence joins TRBV29-1 and TRBJ1-2; 8 positions match TRBD1. Looked up from germline, CDR1 is SQVTM and CDR2 is ANQGSEA. Unmatched junction bases numbered 4, after V lost 6 bases and J lost 4 bases. This CDR3 spans 12 amino acids. Here the CDR3 DNA reads TGCAGCGTGGAGACAGGGGCCTATGGCTACACCTTC. Translated, it gives CSVETGAYGYTF.

The V gene is TRBV10-3, the J gene TRBJ2-1; TRBD2 agrees at 10 bases. The ends lost 4 bases at V and 6 bases at J; junction bases unmatched: 9. Germline V gene data show CDR1 as ENHRY and CDR2 as SYGVKD. There are 16 residues in the CDR3. DNA for the CDR3: TGTGCCATCAGTGCCGCTAGCGGGAGAGGTCGCAATGAGCAGTTCTTC. Translation gives CAISAASGRGRNEQFF.

The chain carries TRBV4-2 and TRBJ2-7; D is undetermined. Germline assignment: CDR1 LGHNA and CDR2 YNFKEQ. The CDR3 runs to 13 residues. V was cut by 5 bases and J by 2 bases, with 10 bases left in between. CDR3 region: CASSRDTAYEQYF. The CDR3, as DNA: TGTGCCAGCAGCAGAGATACGGCCTACGAGCAGTACTTC.

The J gene is TRBJ2-2, the V gene TRBV25-1, with D uncertain. The V and J ends lost 2 bases and 1 base respectively, with 11 bases between them. The CDR3 is 16 amino acids. The germline V gene encodes CDR1 MGHDK and CDR2 SYGVNS. CDR3: CASSELRAQNTGELFF. CDR3 bases: TGTGCCAGCAGTGAACTCCGGGCCCAGAACACCGGGGAGCTGTTTTTT.

The V gene is TRBV7-2, the J gene TRBJ2-4, with D maybe TRBD1 (6 bases). Trimming cost V 1 base and J 1 base, with 14 bases left between them. The germline CDR1 and CDR2 sequences are SGHTA and FQGNSA. CDR3 length: 17 amino acids. The CDR3 reads CASSLDSRGFAKNIQYF. The CDR3, as DNA: TGTGCCAGCAGCTTAGATTCCAGGGGCTTTGCCAAAAACATTCAGTACTTC.

The chain recombines TRBV7-9 with TRBJ2-7; D is perhaps TRBD2 (6 bases). The V gene's germline CDR1 is SEHNR and CDR2 FQNEAQ (reference sequence). CDR3 length equals 16 residues. Trimming left V 4 bases short and J 2 bases short, with 18 bases between. CDR3 sequence: CASSWEFASEPYEQYF. The CDR3, as DNA: TGTGCCAGCAGCTGGGAATTCGCTAGCGAGCCCTACGAGCAGTACTTC.

The chain employs TRBV6-5 and TRBJ1-6; D is possibly TRBD1 (5 bases). Germline V gene sequence: CDR1 MNHEY, CDR2 SVGAGI. This CDR3 comprises 14 residues. The V gene lost 4 bases and the J gene lost 7 bases, with 11 bases spanning the gap. This CDR3 is CASSSRGYNSPLHF. The CDR3 DNA reads TGTGCCAGCAGTTCGAGGGGCTACAATTCACCCCTCCACTTT.